This TCR beta chain is drawn from a study of blood T cell repertoires in COVID-19. Here immunoSEQ multiplex PCR was the method, and the copy in TCRdb shows in-frame clones only, minus some. The sample lists roughly 220,000 clones, approximately 83% seen once, with around 3% in the top ten. CDR1 and CDR2 (germline): MDHEN, SYDVKM. This CDR3 is built from 17 residues. The V end lost 5 bases, the J end lost 1 base, and 19 bases lay between the germline ends. The sample consisted of peripheral blood. This TCR was sampled from a woman under 40 who had recovered from COVID-19. The chain has TRBV28 and TRBJ2-3, with D tentatively TRBD1 (5 bases). DNA for the CDR3: TGTGCCAGCAGTCCGAAATCAGGGTTGGTGGGCACAGATACGCAGTATTTT. It encodes CASSPKSGLVGTDTQYF. The full variable domain, with the rest looked up from reference TRBV28 and TRBJ2-3, is DVKVTQSSRYLVKRTGEKVFLECVQDMDHENMFWYRQDPGLGLRLIYFSYDVKMKEKGDIPEGYSVSREKKERFSLILESASTNQTSMYLCASSPKSGLVGTDTQYFGPGTRLTVL.